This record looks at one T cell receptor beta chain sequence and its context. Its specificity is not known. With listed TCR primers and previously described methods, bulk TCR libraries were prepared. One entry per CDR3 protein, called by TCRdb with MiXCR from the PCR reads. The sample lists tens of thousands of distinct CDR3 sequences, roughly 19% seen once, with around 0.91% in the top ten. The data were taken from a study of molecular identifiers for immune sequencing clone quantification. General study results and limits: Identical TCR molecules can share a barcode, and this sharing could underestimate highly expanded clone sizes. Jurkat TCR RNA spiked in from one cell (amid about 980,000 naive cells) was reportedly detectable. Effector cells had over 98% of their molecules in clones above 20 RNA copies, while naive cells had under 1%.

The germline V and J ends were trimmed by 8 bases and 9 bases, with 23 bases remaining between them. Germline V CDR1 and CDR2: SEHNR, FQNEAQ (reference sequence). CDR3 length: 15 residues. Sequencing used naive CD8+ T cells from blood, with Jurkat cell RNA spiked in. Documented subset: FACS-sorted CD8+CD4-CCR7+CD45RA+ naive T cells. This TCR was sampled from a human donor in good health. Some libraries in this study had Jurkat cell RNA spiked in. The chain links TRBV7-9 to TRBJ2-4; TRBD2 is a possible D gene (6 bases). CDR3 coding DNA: TGTGCCAGCGGCTCAGCCGGGAGTCACAAGGGCATTCAGTACTTC. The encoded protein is CASGSAGSHKGIQYF.